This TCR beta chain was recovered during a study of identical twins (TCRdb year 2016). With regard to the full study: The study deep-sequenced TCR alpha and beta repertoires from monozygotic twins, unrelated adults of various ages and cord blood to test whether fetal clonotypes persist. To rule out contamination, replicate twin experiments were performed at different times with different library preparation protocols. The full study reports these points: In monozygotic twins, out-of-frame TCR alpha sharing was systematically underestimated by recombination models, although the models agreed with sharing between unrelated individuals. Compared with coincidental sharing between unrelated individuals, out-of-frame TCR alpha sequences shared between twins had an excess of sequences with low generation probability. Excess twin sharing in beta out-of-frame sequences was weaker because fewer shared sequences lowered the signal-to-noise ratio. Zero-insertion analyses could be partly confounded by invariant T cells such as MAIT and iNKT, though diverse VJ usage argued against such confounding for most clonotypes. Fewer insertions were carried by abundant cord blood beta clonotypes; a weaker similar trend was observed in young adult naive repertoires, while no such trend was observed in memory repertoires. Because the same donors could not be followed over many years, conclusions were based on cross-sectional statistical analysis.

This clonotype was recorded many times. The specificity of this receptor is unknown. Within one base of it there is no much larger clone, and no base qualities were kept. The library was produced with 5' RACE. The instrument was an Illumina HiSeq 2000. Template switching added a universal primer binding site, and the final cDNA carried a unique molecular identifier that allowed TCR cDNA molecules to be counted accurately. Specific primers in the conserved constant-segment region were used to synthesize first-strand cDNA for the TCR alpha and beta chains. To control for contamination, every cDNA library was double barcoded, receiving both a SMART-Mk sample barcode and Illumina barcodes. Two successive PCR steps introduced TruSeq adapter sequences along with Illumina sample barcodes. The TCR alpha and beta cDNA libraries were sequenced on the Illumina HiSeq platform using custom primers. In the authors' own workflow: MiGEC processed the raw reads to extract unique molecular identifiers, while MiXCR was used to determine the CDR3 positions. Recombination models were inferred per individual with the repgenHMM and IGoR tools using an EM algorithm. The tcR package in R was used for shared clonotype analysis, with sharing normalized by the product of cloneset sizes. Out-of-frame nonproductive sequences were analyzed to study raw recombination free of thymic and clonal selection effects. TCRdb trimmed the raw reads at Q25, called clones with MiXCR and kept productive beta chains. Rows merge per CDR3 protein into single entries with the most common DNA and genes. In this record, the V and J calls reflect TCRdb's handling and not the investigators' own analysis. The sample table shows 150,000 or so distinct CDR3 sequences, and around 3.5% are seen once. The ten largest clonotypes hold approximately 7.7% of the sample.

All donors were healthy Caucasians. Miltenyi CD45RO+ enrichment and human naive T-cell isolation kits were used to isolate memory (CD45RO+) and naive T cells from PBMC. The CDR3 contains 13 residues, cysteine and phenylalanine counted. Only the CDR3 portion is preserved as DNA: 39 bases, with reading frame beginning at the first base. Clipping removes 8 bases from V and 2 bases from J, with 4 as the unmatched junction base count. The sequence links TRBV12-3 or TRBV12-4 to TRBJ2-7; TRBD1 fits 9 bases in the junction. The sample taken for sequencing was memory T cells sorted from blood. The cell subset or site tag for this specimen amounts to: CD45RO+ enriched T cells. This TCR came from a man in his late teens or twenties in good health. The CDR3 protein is CASQRTGAYEQYF. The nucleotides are TGTGCCAGCCAGAGGACAGGGGCCTACGAGCAGTACTTC.